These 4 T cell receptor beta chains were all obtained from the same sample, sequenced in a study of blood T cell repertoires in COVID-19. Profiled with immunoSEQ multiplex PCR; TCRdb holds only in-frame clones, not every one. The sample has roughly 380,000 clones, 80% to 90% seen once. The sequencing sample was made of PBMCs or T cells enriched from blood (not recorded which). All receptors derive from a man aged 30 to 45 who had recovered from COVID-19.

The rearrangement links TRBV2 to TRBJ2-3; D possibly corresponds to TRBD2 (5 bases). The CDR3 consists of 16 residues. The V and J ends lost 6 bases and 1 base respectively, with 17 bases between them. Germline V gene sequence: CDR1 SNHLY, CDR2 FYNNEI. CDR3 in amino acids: CASRGASNGGTDTQYF. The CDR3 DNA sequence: TGTGCCAGCAGGGGCGCTAGTAACGGGGGCACAGATACGCAGTATTTT.

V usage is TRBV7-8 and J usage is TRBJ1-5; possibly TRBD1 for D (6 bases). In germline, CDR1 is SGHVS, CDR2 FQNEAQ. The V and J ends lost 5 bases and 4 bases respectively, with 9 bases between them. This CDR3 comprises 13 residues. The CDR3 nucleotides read TGTGCCAGCAGCCTACAGGGAAATCAGCCCCAGCATTTT. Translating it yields CASSLQGNQPQHF.

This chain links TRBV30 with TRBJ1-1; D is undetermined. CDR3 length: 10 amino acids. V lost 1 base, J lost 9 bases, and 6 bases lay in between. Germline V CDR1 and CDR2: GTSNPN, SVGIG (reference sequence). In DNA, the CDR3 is TGTGCCTGGAGTGCCCCTCAAGCTTTCTTT. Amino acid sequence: CAWSAPQAFF.

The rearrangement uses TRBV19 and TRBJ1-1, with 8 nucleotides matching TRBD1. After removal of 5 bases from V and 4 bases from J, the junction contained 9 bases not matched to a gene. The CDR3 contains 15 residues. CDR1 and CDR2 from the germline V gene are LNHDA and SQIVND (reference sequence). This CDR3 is CASSRYDRGGTEAFF. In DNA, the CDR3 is TGTGCCAGTAGTCGCTACGACAGGGGAGGCACTGAAGCTTTCTTT.